This T cell receptor beta chain was sequenced during a study of T cell clones after liver transplantation. Broader study findings: These preliminary findings come from unstandardized post-transplant sampling times. Graft donor-reactive T cells possibly entered the graft instead of undergoing deletion.

To note about this clone: What it binds is unknown.

Sequenced by immunoSEQ multiplex PCR; TCRdb stores in-frame clones only, minus some. The table has fewer than 65,000 clones, roughly three quarters seen once; the top ten hold nearly 10%. The sequence was obtained from a human patient who received a liver transplant. The T cells may come from the graft donor. This specimen consisted of CD4+ T cells from blood, obtained at the 22-month timepoint.

The CDR3 sequence: CASSEGVGGGLQETQYF. The CDR3 DNA follows: TGTGCCAGCAGTGAAGGGGTAGGCGGGGGGCTCCAAGAGACCCAGTACTTC. The chain employs TRBV2 and TRBJ2-5; 8 bases line up with TRBD2. Germline V CDR1 and CDR2: SNHLY, FYNNEI. V gave up 1 base and J gave up 1 base; unmatched junction bases: 8. This CDR3 contains 17 residues. The variable domain in full, completed from reference TRBV2 and TRBJ2-5, reads EPEVTQTPSHQVTQMGQEVILRCVPISNHLYFYWYRQILGQKVEFLVSFYNNEISEKSEIFDDQFSVERPDGSNFTLKIRSTKLEDSAMYFCASSEGVGGGLQETQYFGPGTRLLVL.